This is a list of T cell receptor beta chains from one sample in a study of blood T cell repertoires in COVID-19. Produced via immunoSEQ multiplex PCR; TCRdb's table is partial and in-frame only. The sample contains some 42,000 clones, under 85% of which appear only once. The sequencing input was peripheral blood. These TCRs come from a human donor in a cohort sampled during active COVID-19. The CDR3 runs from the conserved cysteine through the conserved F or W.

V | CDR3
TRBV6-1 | CASSERSSGAYNEQFF
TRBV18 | CASSPLQGAGEQYF
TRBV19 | CASRFRDNGANVLTF
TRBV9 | CASQGGASDIDTQYF
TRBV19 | CASTYLAGVNTGELFF
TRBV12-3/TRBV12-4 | CASSLGGRGEQFF
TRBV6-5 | CASRAGGEEKLFF
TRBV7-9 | CASSLDLAGVETQYF
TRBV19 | CASSMREGSTEAFF
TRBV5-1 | CASRTGTGDFGYTF